This T cell receptor beta chain is from a study of T cells in women clearing cervical HPV infection (dated by TCRdb to about 2018). A note on the overall study: The cases were about 27 women with histologically confirmed HPV16-related CIN3 or worse, and 2 of these cases were invasive cancers. In the parent cohort, more than 8,500 women aged 18 or older were enrolled in Guanacaste, Costa Rica, during about 1993 to 1995 and then followed for seven years. The exploratory proof-of-principle case-control study was nested within the Guanacaste HPV Natural History Study in Costa Rica and compared TCR repertoires across cervical HPV16 outcomes. Median age was about 30 years in cases versus approximately 37 in controls, and baseline characteristics did not differ significantly. Blood from cases was collected at the visit at which the lesion was first identified, whereas blood from controls was collected once infection was no longer detected. Cases and controls were matched on age within five years and on year of sample collection. Among cases, blood sampling came a median of 149 days after lesion detection, with an interquartile range of roughly 80 to 220 days. Because only a few women had HLA typing data, the possibility that HLA type acted as a confounder could not be ruled out. The 20 to 25 controls were women who cleared a single incident HPV16 infection within 12 months without developing precancer or cancer. As quality controls, five blinded duplicates were added to each group, bringing the total to 60 or so samples made up of roughly 50 participants and about ten replicates. Overall study results and their limits: T-cell numbers per sample were unknown, so richness differences could reflect varying T-cell content rather than repertoire biology. Significantly higher TCR repertoire richness was observed in CIN3+ cases than in controls across sequencing depths, whereas no difference in evenness was found. Because of the cross-sectional design, the study could not determine whether the associations came before infection or resulted from infection, and neither effector/memory subsets nor HPV-specific T cells were isolated. By combining richness with V gene abundances, random forest classifiers separated cases from controls with an estimated AUC of roughly 0.8. Lower TRBV6-7 relative abundance was observed in cases than in controls (roughly 0.12% versus 0.15%; Bonferroni P = 0.0008).

With respect to this clone: The antigen it binds to is not known. The observed sequence ends 3 residues before the CDR3 terminus, with the missing tail filled in from the germline J gene.

The germline V gene yields SGHVS for CDR1 and FQNEAQ for CDR2. Clipping removes 0 bases from V and 0 bases from J, with 6 as the unmatched junction base count. From cysteine to phenylalanine, the CDR3 is 17 amino acids long. Shown are 42 bases from within the CDR3, in frame from base 1. Every participant had a single incident cervical HPV16 infection, and prevalent HPV16 infections were excluded. Cervical HPV DNA was detected by MY09/MY11 PCR, and genotyping was performed by dot-blot hybridization. Fifteen mL of heparinized blood were centrifuged, and the buffy coat was aliquoted, frozen at -30°C, then stored at -80°C. Genomic DNA was extracted from buffy coat specimens using QIAGEN kits. Using the immunoSEQ assay, multiplex PCR amplified TCR beta CDR3 regions from an average of about 1,200 ng of genomic DNA per sample. To correct primer bias, the assay used a complete synthetic TCR repertoire to set an amplification baseline. The amplicons were sequenced on the Illumina platform. From the authors' description of their analysis: Sequences were error-corrected by clustering with frequency ratios and a modified nearest-neighbor algorithm, then analyzed in the immunoSEQ Analyzer with IMGT gene definitions. At each rarefaction depth, TCR richness and evenness were averaged across 20 rarefaction repeats, and any sample with fewer sequences than the depth was left out. V, D and J gene relative abundances were compared between groups with Wilcoxon rank sum tests, applying FDR correction. In the blinded duplicates, the intraclass correlation was roughly 96% for TCR richness and averaged about 80% across around 70 gene segments. Entries here come from immuneACCESS through TCRdb and include only in-frame sequences with V and J called. Some clones fail to appear in such tables; in the studies checked, an unresolved V gene covers under half of the shortfall, and the cause of the remainder is unknown. Clone size and the V and J calls come from that table; the DNA yielded D and trimming. This specimen's table enumerates tens of thousands of clones. Of the sample, 4.8% is held by the ten largest clones.

The TCR comes from a woman aged 18 to 69 with a cervical HPV16 infection that either progressed to CIN3+ or cleared (not recorded which). Sequencing was carried out using blood buffy coat. The rearranged chain carries TRBV7-8 and TRBJ2-3, with 7 middle bases fitting TRBD2. The sequenced part of the CDR3 DNA is TGTGCCAGCAGCTTAGCGCAGGGCGGGGGAAGCACAGATACG. The encoded protein is CASSLAQGGGSTDT. The full CDR3 protein is CASSLAQGGGSTDTQYF.